Listed below are T cell receptor beta chains from one sample, sequenced in a study of shared clonotypes between healthy human individuals. Only in-frame clones appear in the TCRdb table, and some are missing; sequencing was by immunoSEQ multiplex PCR. Among over 2,000,000 clones, 93% were seen once, and the ten largest hold more than 1.5%. The sequencing input was naive CD8+ T cells from PBMCs. These receptors all come from a man younger than 30 in good health. Some clones in this sample may be carry-over from other donors' samples. CDR3s include the opening cysteine and the closing phenylalanine or tryptophan. The D gene is left open where the match is weak. Clone size is stated in some rows and not others, as once, few, many or a class when expanded.

cdr3_length	v_call	j_call	clone_size	d_call	cdr3_nt	cdr3_aa
16	TRBV7-9	TRBJ2-2	once	TRBD2	TGTGCCACACGGGAACTCGGCGGGAGTCTCGCCGGGGAGCTGTTTTTT	CATRELGGSLAGELFF
16	TRBV6-5	TRBJ2-5	.	.	TGTGCCAGCAGTTACTCACGGGCGGACCTTCAAGAGACCCAGTACTTC	CASSYSRADLQETQYF
13	TRBV11-1	TRBJ2-1	.	.	TGTGCCAGCAGCTACGCCCGGGACTATGAGCAGTTCTTC	CASSYARDYEQFF
16	TRBV27	TRBJ1-2	.	TRBD1	TGTGCCAGCAGCTACACCGGGACAGGGGTAATTGTTGGCTACACCTTC	CASSYTGTGVIVGYTF
16	TRBV2	TRBJ2-1	.	TRBD1	TGTGCCAGCAGGGACCTCAGGGGGACGGCCTACAATGAGCAGTTCTTC	CASRDLRGTAYNEQFF
16	TRBV13	TRBJ2-3	.	.	TGTGCCAGCAGCACCAGGGTCTTTGCTTTCACAGATACGCAGTATTTT	CASSTRVFAFTDTQYF
16	TRBV11-3	TRBJ2-1	.	.	TGTGCCAGCAGCTTACGGGGCTCAAGCTCCTACAATGAGCAGTTCTTC	CASSLRGSSSYNEQFF
15	TRBV27	TRBJ2-7	once	TRBD2	TGTGCCAGCAGTTCACGGACTAGCGGATCCTACGAGCAGTACTTC	CASSSRTSGSYEQYF
16	TRBV7-8	TRBJ2-1	once	TRBD1	TGTGCCAGCAGCATATGGGACAGGCGAAGCTACAATGAGCAGTTCTTC	CASSIWDRRSYNEQFF
15	TRBV27	TRBJ2-7	.	TRBD2	TGTGCCAGCAGTTTACGACTAGCGGGCGGGTACGAGCAGTACTTC	CASSLRLAGGYEQYF
14	TRBV29-1	TRBJ2-7	.	TRBD2	TGCAGCGTCCTTAGCGGGAGGCTCAGAGACGAGCAGTACTTC	CSVLSGRLRDEQYF
15	TRBV4-3	TRBJ2-7	once	TRBD1	TGCGCCAGCAGCCTAAACAGGGGGAGCTCCTACGAGCAGTACTTC	CASSLNRGSSYEQYF
20	TRBV27	TRBJ2-3	.	TRBD2	TGTGCCAGCAGTTTAAGGATTGTAGCGGGAGGGCCAAATGAACCAGATACGCAGTATTTT	CASSLRIVAGGPNEPDTQYF
14	TRBV2	TRBJ2-6	.	.	TGTGCCAGCAAATCTGGGACTGGGGCCAACGTCCTGACTTTC	CASKSGTGANVLTF
16	TRBV29-1	TRBJ2-3	.	.	TGCAGCGTTGAAGAGTTAGAGGCGGAACACACAGATACGCAGTATTTT	CSVEELEAEHTDTQYF
16	TRBV7-9	TRBJ2-2	.	.	TGTGCCAGCAGCTTATACGGTAGCCCGAACACCGGGGAGCTGTTTTTT	CASSLYGSPNTGELFF
16	TRBV28	TRBJ2-5	.	.	TGTGCCAGCAGCCTACCTACCACAGGGGCGGGGGAGACCCAGTACTTC	CASSLPTTGAGETQYF
14	TRBV28	TRBJ2-5	.	.	TGTGCCAGCAGTTTCGGCTTGCGGAAAGAGACCCAGTACTTC	CASSFGLRKETQYF
14	TRBV28	TRBJ2-2	.	.	TGTGCCAGCCTCCCGCAGACGAACACCGGGGAGCTGTTTTTT	CASLPQTNTGELFF
17	TRBV28	TRBJ2-2	.	TRBD2	TGTGCCAGCAGTTTATTGGCTAGCGGGAGCTTGGACGGGGAGCTGTTTTTT	CASSLLASGSLDGELFF
14	TRBV21-1	TRBJ2-7	.	.	TGTGCCAGCAGCAAAGACAGGGGGCGGTACGAGCAGTACTTC	CASSKDRGRYEQYF
13	TRBV6-5	TRBJ2-5	.	.	TGTGCCAGCAGTTCGCGGACCCCAGAGACCCAGTACTTC	CASSSRTPETQYF
15	TRBV21-1	TRBJ2-2	once	.	TGTGCCAGCAGCAAAGCGGCTGACAGGTCGGGGGAGCTGTTTTTT	CASSKAADRSGELFF
15	TRBV9	TRBJ1-3	.	.	TGTGCCAGCAGCGTACATATTCTCTCTGGAAACACCATATATTTT	CASSVHILSGNTIYF
13	TRBV27	TRBJ1-5	.	TRBD1	TGTGCCAGCAGTTCGACAGGGAATCAGCCCCAGCATTTT	CASSSTGNQPQHF
20	TRBV4-1	TRBJ2-1	once	TRBD2	TGCGCCAGCAGCCACGGACTAGCGGGTCAACAATCGGGGTCCTACAATGAGCAGTTCTTC	CASSHGLAGQQSGSYNEQFF
13	TRBV5-6	TRBJ1-2	.	.	TGTGCCAGCAGCTCGACCTTACAGGGTAACCCATTCTTC	CASSSTLQGNPFF
17	TRBV5-1	TRBJ1-2	.	TRBD1	TGCGCCAGCAGCTTGGACGGCAGGGGGCAATATAACTATGGCTACACCTTC	CASSLDGRGQYNYGYTF
16	TRBV9	TRBJ2-1	.	.	TGTGCCAGCAGCGTATCGGTAGTCGAGTTGTCTAATGAGCAGTTCTTC	CASSVSVVELSNEQFF
18	TRBV28	TRBJ2-7	.	.	TGTGCCAGCAGATTTATGAGACAAGGGGCCGGGACTGTTACGGAGCAGTACTTC	CASRFMRQGAGTVTEQYF
16	TRBV19	TRBJ2-1	.	TRBD2	TGTGCCAGTAGTAGCCCGGGACTAGGATACTACAATGAGCAGTTCTTC	CASSSPGLGYYNEQFF
15	TRBV6-1	TRBJ2-5	.	.	TGTGCCAGCAGTGACTGGGAGGACACTCAAGAGACCCAGTACTTC	CASSDWEDTQETQYF
14	TRBV7-9	TRBJ1-4	.	.	TGTGCCAGCAGCTTAGCAATAGTCCGAGAAAAACTGTTTTTT	CASSLAIVREKLFF
18	TRBV27	TRBJ1-4	.	.	TGTGCCAGCAGTTTACCCTGGACAGTGCCATCAACTAATGAAAAACTGTTTTTT	CASSLPWTVPSTNEKLFF
15	TRBV27	TRBJ2-7	.	.	TGTGCCAGCAGTTTGGGAATAGCGTCTTCCTACGAGCAGTACTTC	CASSLGIASSYEQYF
14	TRBV29-1	TRBJ1-2	once	TRBD1	TGCAGCGTTGAGACCGGGACAGGGGAGCCTGGCTACACCTTC	CSVETGTGEPGYTF
14	TRBV2	TRBJ1-1	few	TRBD1	TGTGCCAGCAGAGGGACAGGGGTTATCACTGAAGCTTTCTTT	CASRGTGVITEAFF
12	TRBV28	TRBJ1-2	.	.	TGTGCCAGCAGTTTTATTAGGGTTGGCTACACCTTC	CASSFIRVGYTF
14	TRBV28	TRBJ2-7	.	.	TGTGCCAGCAGTTTATCAGGGGGGTCCTACGAGCAGTACTTC	CASSLSGGSYEQYF
14	TRBV13	TRBJ1-6	.	.	TGTGCCAGCAGCTTAGGGCAGGCGACCTCACCCCTCCACTTT	CASSLGQATSPLHF
16	TRBV7-9	TRBJ2-2	.	.	TGTGCCAGCAGCTTACGCAGGTTTAGGGCCGACGGGGAGCTGTTTTTT	CASSLRRFRADGELFF
10	TRBV29-1	TRBJ1-1	.	TRBD1	TGCAGCGTCAGACAGGGGGCAGCTTTCTTT	CSVRQGAAFF
16	TRBV4-3	TRBJ1-2	.	.	TGCGCCAGCAGCCAAGTTTTAGACAATGGGGCCCGTGGCTACACCTTC	CASSQVLDNGARGYTF
15	TRBV2	TRBJ2-7	.	TRBD2	TGTGCCAGCAGCGGAGGGGAGGGCCCGATCTACGAGCAGTACTTC	CASSGGEGPIYEQYF
11	TRBV5-6	TRBJ2-1	.	.	TGTGCCAGCAGCCTATACGGTGAGCAGTTCTTC	CASSLYGEQFF
18	TRBV7-9	TRBJ2-6	.	.	TGTGCCAGCAGCCCCTCGGACATAACAAGCTCTGGGGCCAACGTCCTGACTTTC	CASSPSDITSSGANVLTF
17	TRBV4-1	TRBJ2-1	.	TRBD2	TGCGCCAGCAGCCAAGATACGGCTAGCGGTTCCTACAATGAGCAGTTCTTC	CASSQDTASGSYNEQFF
17	TRBV5-4	TRBJ2-1	.	TRBD2	TGTGCCAGCAGCTTGGCCTCCGGGAGGGCCCCCTACAATGAGCAGTTCTTC	CASSLASGRAPYNEQFF
10	TRBV20-1	TRBJ1-1	.	.	TGCAGTGCTAGCAGGGTAGGAGCTTTCTTT	CSASRVGAFF
15	TRBV29-1	TRBJ2-1	.	TRBD2	TGCAGCGTGGGGGGACTAGCGGGATCCTACAATGAGCAGTTCTTC	CSVGGLAGSYNEQFF
16	TRBV11-2	TRBJ2-7	.	TRBD2	TGTGCCAGCAGCCCTTTTGAAGCGGGACTTACCTACGAGCAGTACTTC	CASSPFEAGLTYEQYF
14	TRBV5-5	TRBJ1-2	.	TRBD1	TGTGCCAGCAATCCCCGGGACAGGGACTATGGCTACACCTTC	CASNPRDRDYGYTF
15	TRBV27	TRBJ1-2	.	.	TGTGCCAGCAGTTTGAACTGGAGGGGAGTTAGTGGCTACACCTTC	CASSLNWRGVSGYTF
16	TRBV7-8	TRBJ2-3	.	.	TGTGCCAGCAGCTTAGCGCGGGGCACTAGCACAGATACGCAGTATTTT	CASSLARGTSTDTQYF
18	TRBV15	TRBJ1-5	.	TRBD1	TGTGCCACCAGCTCCCCCCGCCGGGACAGGGTGGGCAATCAGCCCCAGCATTTT	CATSSPRRDRVGNQPQHF